This T cell receptor (beta chain) was sequenced during a study of blood T cell repertoires in COVID-19. As for the study in general: Both acute and convalescent COVID-19 samples were obtained from the United States, Italy and Spain. T cells, B-cell-depleted T cells, or PBMCs supplied cDNA or gDNA.

In the original processing: It was from reference gene primer amplification that nucleated cell counts were estimated. Some clones are missing from TCRdb's copy, which holds only in-frame ones; the method was immunoSEQ multiplex PCR. For V, J and clone size, that table is used; D and trimming come from the DNA. Here the sample spans some 320,000 clones, about 87% being singletons. The germline gives CDR1 GTSNPN, CDR2 SVGIG (reference sequence). The CDR3 contains 12 residues. The V gene lost 6 bases and the J gene lost 3 bases, with 10 bases spanning the gap. This chain connects TRBV30 to TRBJ2-3; D not resolved. Sequencing input: peripheral blood. This receptor was obtained from a young woman who had recovered from COVID-19. The CDR3 nucleotides read TGTGCCTGCATTAGAGCGACAGATACGCAGTATTTT. It codes for CACIRATDTQYF.